This record looks at one T cell receptor (beta chain) sequence and its context. Its antigen is unidentified. This specimen comes from a study of T cell repertoires in cytomegalovirus infection. Broader study findings: Cumulative frequency of public TCR beta families picked out carriers of CMV plus the relevant HLA. CMV-specific TCR beta clonotypes restricted by HLA-C were the ones dominating the ex vivo response.

The CDR3 is 16 residues long. After removal of 9 bases from V and 2 bases from J, the junction contained 13 bases not matched to a gene. TCRdb itself ran the reads through MiXCR, one entry per CDR3 protein. The sample includes hundreds of thousands of distinct CDR3 sequences, around 29% seen only once; the top ten take roughly an eighth. The TCR originated in a human donor in good health (CMV status not recorded). Some clones in this sample may be carry-over from other donors' samples. Material: cultured CD8+ T cells from PBMCs, obtained from culture after CMV antigen stimulation. The V gene is TRBV6-7, the J gene TRBJ1-1; 9 bases map to TRBD1. TRBV6-7 falls under the ORF class, with uncertain function. In nucleotides, the CDR3 is TGTGCCAGTTTCCTACAGGGGGCCGAGGGTAACACTGAAGCTTTCTTT. Protein: CASFLQGAEGNTEAFF.